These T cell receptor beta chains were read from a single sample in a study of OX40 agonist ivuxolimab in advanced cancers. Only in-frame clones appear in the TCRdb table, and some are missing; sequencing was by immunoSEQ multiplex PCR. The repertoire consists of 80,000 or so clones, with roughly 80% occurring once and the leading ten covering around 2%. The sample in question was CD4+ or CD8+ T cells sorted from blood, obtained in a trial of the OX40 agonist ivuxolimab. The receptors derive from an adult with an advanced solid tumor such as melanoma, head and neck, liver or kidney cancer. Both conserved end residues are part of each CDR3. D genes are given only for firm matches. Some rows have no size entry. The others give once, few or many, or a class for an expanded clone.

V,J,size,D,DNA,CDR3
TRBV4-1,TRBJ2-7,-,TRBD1,TGCGCCAGCAGCCACGCAGGGGGAGAGGTCTACGAGCAGTACTTC,CASSHAGGEVYEQYF
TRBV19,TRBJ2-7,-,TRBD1,TGTGCCAGTAGTATGACAGGGGACACTTACGAGCAGTACTTC,CASSMTGDTYEQYF
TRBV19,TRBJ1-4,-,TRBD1,TGTGCCAGTAGAGTGGACAGGGCGTATGAAAAACTGTTTTTT,CASRVDRAYEKLFF
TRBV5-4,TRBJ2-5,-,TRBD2,TGTGCCAGCAGCTTGGCCGGGGCTAGCGGGTTAATGGAGACCCAGTACTTC,CASSLAGASGLMETQYF
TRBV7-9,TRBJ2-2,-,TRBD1,TGTGCCAGCAGCAAAGGGACAGCCCTCACCGGGGAGCTGTTTTTT,CASSKGTALTGELFF
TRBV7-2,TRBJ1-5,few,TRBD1,TGTGCCAGCAGCTTAGGCGGGACAGGACTTAGGGCCCAGCATTTT,CASSLGGTGLRAQHF
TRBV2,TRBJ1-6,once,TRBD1,TGTGCCAGCAGCCCCACGGAGGGGGCAGGATCACCCCTCCACTTT,CASSPTEGAGSPLHF
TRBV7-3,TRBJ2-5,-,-,TGTGCCAGCAGCTTAGCAAGAAGTGAGACCCAGTACTTC,CASSLARSETQYF
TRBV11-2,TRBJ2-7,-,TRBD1,TGTGCCAGCAGACGGTCCGGGACAGGGGGTTACGAGCAGTACTTC,CASRRSGTGGYEQYF
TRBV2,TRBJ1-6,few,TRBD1,TGTGCCAGCAGCCTTCGACAGGGGCGGCATTCACCCCTCCACTTT,CASSLRQGRHSPLHF
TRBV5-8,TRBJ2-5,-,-,TGTGCCAGCATCCTCCGTCTAAGGGCCCAAGAGACCCAGTACTTC,CASILRLRAQETQYF
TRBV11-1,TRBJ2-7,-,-,TGTGCCAGCAGCTCTTGGACCTACGAGCAGTACTTC,CASSSWTYEQYF
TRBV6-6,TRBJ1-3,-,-,TGTGCCAGCAGTTATTCGAGGTCTGGAAACACCATATATTTT,CASSYSRSGNTIYF
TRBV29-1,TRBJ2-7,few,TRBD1,TGCAGCGTTTCCTACTTGGGACAGGGGGCCAGGGAGCAGTACTTC,CSVSYLGQGAREQYF
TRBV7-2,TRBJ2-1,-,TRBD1,TGTGCCAGCAGCCGTCAGACAGGGGCGGACAATGAGCAGTTCTTC,CASSRQTGADNEQFF
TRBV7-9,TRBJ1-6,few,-,TGTGCCAGCAGCTTAGAAAGGTCACCGGAGTCACCCCTCCACTTT,CASSLERSPESPLHF
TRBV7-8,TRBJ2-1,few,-,TGTGCCAGCACCCCTGGACCTTACAATGAGCAGTTCTTC,CASTPGPYNEQFF
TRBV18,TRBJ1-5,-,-,TGTGCCAGCTCCCCTGGACGGAGCAGCAATCAGCCCCAGCATTTT,CASSPGRSSNQPQHF
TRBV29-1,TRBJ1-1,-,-,TGCAGCGTTGAATACAGCATGAACACTGAAGCTTTCTTT,CSVEYSMNTEAFF
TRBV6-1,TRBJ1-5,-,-,TGTGCCAGCAGCATTAATCAGCCCCAGCATTTT,CASSINQPQHF
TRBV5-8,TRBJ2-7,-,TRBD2,TGTGCCAGCAGCTCTTGGGGGAGGGGTGTCTACGAGCAGTACTTC,CASSSWGRGVYEQYF
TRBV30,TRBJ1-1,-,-,TGTGCCTGGACGCCCTTCGTGAACACTGAAGCTTTCTTT,CAWTPFVNTEAFF
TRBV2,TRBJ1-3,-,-,TGTGCCAGCGCACCAGGACGCTCTGGAAACACCATATATTTT,CASAPGRSGNTIYF
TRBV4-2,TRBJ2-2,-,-,TGTGCCAGCAGTAGAGGGAGGAACACCGGGGAGCTGTTTTTT,CASSRGRNTGELFF
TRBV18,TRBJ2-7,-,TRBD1,TGTGCCAGCTCACGGGACAGCAGCTACGAGCAGTACTTC,CASSRDSSYEQYF
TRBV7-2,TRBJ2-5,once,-,TGTGCCAGCAGCCTACGGAGGGGACAAGAGACCCAGTACTTC,CASSLRRGQETQYF
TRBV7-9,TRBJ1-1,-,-,TGTGCCAGCAGCCCCTTTATGACAGCGAACACTGAAGCTTTCTTT,CASSPFMTANTEAFF
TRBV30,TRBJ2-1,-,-,TGTGCCTGGAGCCCGGTTGAAGGGGAGCAGTTCTTC,CAWSPVEGEQFF
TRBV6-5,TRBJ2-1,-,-,TGTGCCAGCAGTTACTCGCAGGGCTCCTACAATGAGCAGTTCTTC,CASSYSQGSYNEQFF
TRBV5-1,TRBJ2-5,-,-,TGCGCCAGCAGCTTGACCGGGGCCATGGAGACCCAGTACTTC,CASSLTGAMETQYF
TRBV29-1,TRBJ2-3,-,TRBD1,TGCAGCGTTGAGCTCCGGGACAGGGAAACGCAGTATTTT,CSVELRDRETQYF
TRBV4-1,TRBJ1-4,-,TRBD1,TGCGCCAGCAGCCGGGACAGGGGGGAAAAACTGTTTTTT,CASSRDRGEKLFF
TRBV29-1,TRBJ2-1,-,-,TGCAGCGTCCGCCCGGGAGAGTTCTTC,CSVRPGEFF